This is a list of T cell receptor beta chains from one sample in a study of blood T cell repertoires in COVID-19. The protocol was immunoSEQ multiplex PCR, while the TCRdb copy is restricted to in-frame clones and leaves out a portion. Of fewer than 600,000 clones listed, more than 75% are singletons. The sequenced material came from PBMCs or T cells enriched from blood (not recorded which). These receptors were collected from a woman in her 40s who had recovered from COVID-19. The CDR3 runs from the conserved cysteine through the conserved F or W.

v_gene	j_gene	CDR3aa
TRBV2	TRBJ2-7	CASRSRQGRNEQYF
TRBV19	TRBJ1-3	CASSMQGLSGNTIYF
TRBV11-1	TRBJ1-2	CASSLSMDINYGYTF
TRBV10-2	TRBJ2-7	CASSVSGLGEQYF
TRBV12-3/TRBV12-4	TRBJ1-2	CASSYLRSGYTF
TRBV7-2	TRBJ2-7	CASSLGGGAYEQYF
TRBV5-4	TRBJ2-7	CASSSPGGGNYEQYF
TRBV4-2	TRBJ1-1	CASSQDQTTEAFF
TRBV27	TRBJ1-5	CASSPFNRGMRNQPQHF
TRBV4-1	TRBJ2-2	CASSQRGTEPGELFF
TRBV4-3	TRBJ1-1	CASSQEPFQGLEAFF
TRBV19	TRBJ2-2	CASSEFTGELFF
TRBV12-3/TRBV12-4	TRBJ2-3	CASKEGSTDTQYF
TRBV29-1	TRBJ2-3	CSVGTRNTDTQYF
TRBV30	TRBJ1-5	CAWEDRGNQPQHF
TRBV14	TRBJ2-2	CASSQDGTGELFF
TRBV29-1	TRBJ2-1	CSVGRESPAGDPYNEQFF
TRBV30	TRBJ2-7	CAWGGLAGEEQYF
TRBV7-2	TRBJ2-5	CASSSPPGGETQYF
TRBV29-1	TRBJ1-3	CSVESPNHTGNTIYF
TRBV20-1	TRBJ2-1	CSASGRGSSYNEQFF
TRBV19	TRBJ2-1	CASSRFILAGFGEQFF
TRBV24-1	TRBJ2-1	CATSDFGSAYNEQFF
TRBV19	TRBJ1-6	CASSRQGGPNSPLHF
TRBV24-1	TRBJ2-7	CATSVLTGGEQYF
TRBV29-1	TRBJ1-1	CSVEGRGSGNTEAFF
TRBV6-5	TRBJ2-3	CASTRGDTQYF
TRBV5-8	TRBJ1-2	CASSWDFNPNYGYTF
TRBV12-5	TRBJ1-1	CASGRRTGDTEAFF
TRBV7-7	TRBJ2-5	CASSLGTGTSGRGGETQYF
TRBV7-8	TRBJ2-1	CASSFSGGRNEQFF
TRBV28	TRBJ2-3	CASSLTGRPDTQYF
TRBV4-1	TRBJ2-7	CASSQDSPGPYEQYF
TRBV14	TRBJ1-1	CASSQDLKGRWTEAFF
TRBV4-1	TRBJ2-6	CASSQERETGANVLTF
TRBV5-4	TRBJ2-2	CASTPGGSDTGELFF
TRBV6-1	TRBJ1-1	CASSERLSGEAFF
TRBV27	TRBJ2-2	CASSFGQGILNTGELFF
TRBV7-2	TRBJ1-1	CASSLAGQGRTEAFF
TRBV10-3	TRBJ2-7	CAISESGDSSYEQYF
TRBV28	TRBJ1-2	CASTPDRAGYTF
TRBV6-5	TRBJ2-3	CASSYSHTDTQYF
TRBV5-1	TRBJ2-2	CASSFLAGVDTGELFF
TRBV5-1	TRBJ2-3	CASSLVVRSTDTQYF
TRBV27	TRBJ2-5	CASSLTPTWGRGREQETQYF
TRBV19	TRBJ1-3	CASRGGLGGNTIYF
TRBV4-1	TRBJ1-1	CASSQVGGRTNTEAFF
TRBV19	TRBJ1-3	CASSMPQAYSGNTIYF
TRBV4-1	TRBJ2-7	CASSQQGQGLYEQYF
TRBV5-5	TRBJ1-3	CASSLVIRTGPGNTIYF
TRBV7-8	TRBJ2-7	CARFSSYEQYF
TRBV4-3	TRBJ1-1	CASSQDKGQSTFF
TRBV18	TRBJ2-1	CASSPGQGAQNEQFF